The entry below describes one T cell receptor beta chain. Its matching antigen is unknown. The length of the CDR3 is 15 residues. The ends lost 1 base at V and 6 bases at J; junction bases unmatched: 6. The V gene's germline CDR1 is SGHAT and CDR2 FQNNGV. The data are from a study of cytomegalovirus exposure and HLA in healthy donors. PCR employed 60 Vbeta and 13 Jbeta primers. Clones were read by immunoSEQ multiplex PCR, and TCRdb kept only the in-frame ones, dropping some. The repertoire holds over 90,000 clones, with just under 70% as singletons. Findings and limits, study-wide: An apparent linkage of common viral pathogens to several of the most significant clusters emerged in a later analysis. It was shown in a later analysis that HLA-associated TCR beta chains were more clonally expanded than other, equally common chains. Previous analysis showed most TCR beta V segments were productive about 90% or about 30% of the time.

Healthy individuals who donated bone marrow served as the donors. This TCR was recovered from a woman between 50 and 59 years old in good health and CMV-seropositive. J is TRBJ2-1 and V is TRBV11-2; 7 nucleotides align to TRBD2. The specimen was PBMCs. The CDR3 spells CASSLVGGRANEQFF. CDR3 DNA sequence: TGTGCCAGCAGCTTAGTGGGTGGGAGGGCCAATGAGCAGTTCTTC.